The clone carrying this T cell receptor (beta chain) was observed a few times. The V and J ends lost 5 bases and 1 base respectively, with 8 bases between them. The CDR3 is 14 residues long. CDR1 LNHDA and CDR2 SQIVND come from the germline V gene (reference sequence). This sample is drawn from a study of blood T cell repertoires in COVID-19. The table came from immunoSEQ multiplex PCR; TCRdb's copy has only in-frame clones and leaves some out. The repertoire holds 200,000 to 250,000 clones, with approximately 83% as singletons. The chain links TRBV19 to TRBJ1-4; the D is unclear. Sequenced sample: PBMCs or T cells enriched from blood (not recorded which). This receptor was obtained from a woman aged 55-70 years who had recovered from COVID-19. CDR3 loop: CASSPPGTNEKLFF. CDR3 DNA sequence: TGTGCCAGTAGTCCACCCGGAACTAATGAAAAACTGTTTTTT.